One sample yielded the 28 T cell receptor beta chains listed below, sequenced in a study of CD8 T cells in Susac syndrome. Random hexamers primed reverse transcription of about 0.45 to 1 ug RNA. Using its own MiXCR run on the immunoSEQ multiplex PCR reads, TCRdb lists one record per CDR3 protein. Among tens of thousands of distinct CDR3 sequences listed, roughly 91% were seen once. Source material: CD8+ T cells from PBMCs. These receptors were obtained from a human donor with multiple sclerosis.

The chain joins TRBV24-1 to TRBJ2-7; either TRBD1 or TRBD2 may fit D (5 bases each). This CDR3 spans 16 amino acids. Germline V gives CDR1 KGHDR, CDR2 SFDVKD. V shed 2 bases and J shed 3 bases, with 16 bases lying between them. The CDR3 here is CATSDSGSLTGYEQYF. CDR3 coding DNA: TGTGCCACCAGTGATTCGGGGAGCCTTACAGGCTACGAGCAGTACTTC.

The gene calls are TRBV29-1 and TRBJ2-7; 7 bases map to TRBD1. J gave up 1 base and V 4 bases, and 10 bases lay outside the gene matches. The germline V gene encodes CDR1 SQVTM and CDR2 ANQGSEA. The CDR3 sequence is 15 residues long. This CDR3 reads CSVGTGERGSYEQYF. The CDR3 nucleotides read TGCAGCGTTGGGACAGGCGAGAGGGGGTCCTACGAGCAGTACTTC.

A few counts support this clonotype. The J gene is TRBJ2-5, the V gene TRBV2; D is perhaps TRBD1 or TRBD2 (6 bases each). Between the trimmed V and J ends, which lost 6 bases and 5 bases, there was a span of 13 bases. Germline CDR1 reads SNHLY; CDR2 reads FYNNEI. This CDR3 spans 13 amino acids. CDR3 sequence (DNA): TGTGCCAGCAGCGATAGCGGACAGGAGACCCAGTACTTC. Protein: CASSDSGQETQYF.

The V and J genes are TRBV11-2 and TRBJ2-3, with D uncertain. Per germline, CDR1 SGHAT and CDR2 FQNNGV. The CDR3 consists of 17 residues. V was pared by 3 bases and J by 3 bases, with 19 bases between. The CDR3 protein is CASSLDGWGGETDTQYF. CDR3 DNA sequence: TGTGCCAGCAGCTTGGACGGATGGGGTGGAGAAACAGATACGCAGTATTTT.

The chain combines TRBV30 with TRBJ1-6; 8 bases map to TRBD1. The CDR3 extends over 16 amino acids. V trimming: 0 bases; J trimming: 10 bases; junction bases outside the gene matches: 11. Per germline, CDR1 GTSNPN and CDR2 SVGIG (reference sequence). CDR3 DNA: TGTGCCTGGAGTGTATTTTTCGGACAGGGTCAATCACCCCTCCACTTT. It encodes CAWSVFFGQGQSPLHF.

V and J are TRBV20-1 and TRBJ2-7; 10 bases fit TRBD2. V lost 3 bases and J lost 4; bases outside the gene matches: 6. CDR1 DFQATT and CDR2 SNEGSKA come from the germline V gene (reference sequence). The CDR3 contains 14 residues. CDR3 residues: CSASEASGSYEQYF. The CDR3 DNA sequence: TGCAGTGCTAGTGAGGCTAGCGGGAGTTACGAGCAGTACTTC.

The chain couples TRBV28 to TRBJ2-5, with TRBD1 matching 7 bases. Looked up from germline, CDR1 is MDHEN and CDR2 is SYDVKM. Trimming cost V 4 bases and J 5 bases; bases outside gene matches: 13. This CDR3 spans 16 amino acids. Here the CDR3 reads CASSSLTQGVGETQYF. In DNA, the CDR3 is TGTGCCAGCAGTTCCCTAACTCAGGGGGTCGGGGAGACCCAGTACTTC.

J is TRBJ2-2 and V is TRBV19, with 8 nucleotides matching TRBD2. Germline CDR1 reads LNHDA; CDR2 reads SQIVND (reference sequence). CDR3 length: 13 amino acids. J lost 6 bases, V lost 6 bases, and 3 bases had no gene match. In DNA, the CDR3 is TGTGCCAGTAGCGGAGCGGGGGCCGGGGAGCTGTTTTTT. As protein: CASSGAGAGELFF.

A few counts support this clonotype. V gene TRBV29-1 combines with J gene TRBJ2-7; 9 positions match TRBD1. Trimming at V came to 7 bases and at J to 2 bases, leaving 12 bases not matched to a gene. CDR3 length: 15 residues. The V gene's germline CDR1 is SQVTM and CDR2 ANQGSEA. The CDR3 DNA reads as TGCAGCGCTATAGGGCCGGGACAGGGTCCCTACGAGCAGTACTTC. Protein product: CSAIGPGQGPYEQYF.

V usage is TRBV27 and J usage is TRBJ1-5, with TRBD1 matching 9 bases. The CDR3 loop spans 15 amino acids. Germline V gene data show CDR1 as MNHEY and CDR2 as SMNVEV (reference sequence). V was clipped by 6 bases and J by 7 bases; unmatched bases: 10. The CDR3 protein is CASRSGTGSLQPQHF. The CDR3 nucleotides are TGTGCCAGCAGATCCGGGACAGGGTCGTTGCAGCCCCAGCATTTT.

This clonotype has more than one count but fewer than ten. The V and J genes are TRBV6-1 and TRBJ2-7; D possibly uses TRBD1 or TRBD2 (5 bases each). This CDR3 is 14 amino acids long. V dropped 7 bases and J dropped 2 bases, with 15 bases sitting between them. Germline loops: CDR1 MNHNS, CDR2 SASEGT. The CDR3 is CASNYWDGTYEQYF. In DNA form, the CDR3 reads TGTGCCAGCAACTATTGGGACGGAACCTACGAGCAGTACTTC.

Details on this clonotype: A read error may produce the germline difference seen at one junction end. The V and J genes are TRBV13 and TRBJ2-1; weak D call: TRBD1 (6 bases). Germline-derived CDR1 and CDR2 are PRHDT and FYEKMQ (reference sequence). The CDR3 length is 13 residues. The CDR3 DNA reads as TGTGCCAGCACCTTAGGGACATACAATGAGCAGTTCTTC. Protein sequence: CASTLGTYNEQFF.

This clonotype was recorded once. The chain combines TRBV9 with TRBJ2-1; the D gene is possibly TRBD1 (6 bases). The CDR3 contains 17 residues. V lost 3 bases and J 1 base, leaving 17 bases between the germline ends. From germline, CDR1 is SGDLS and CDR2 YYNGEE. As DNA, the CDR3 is TGTGCCAGCAGCGCATACGTGGGACATCCTTCCTACAATGAGCAGTTCTTC. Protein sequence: CASSAYVGHPSYNEQFF.

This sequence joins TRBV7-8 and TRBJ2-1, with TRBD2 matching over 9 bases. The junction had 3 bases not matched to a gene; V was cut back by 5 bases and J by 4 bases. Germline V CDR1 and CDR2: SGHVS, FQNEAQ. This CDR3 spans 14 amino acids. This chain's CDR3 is CASSDLAGYNEQFF. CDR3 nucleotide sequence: TGTGCCAGCAGCGACCTAGCGGGATACAATGAGCAGTTCTTC.

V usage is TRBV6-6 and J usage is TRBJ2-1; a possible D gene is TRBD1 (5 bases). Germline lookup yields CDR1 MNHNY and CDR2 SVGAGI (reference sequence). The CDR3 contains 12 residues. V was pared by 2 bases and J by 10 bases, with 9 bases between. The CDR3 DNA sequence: TGTGCCAGCAGTTACACAGGATGGGAGCAGTTCTTC. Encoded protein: CASSYTGWEQFF.

The CDR3 reads CASILRTGGYSDTQYF. The CDR3 coding sequence is TGTGCCAGCATCCTACGGACAGGGGGCTATTCAGATACGCAGTATTTT. The genes are TRBV5-6 and TRBJ2-3; TRBD1 matches 11 bases. This CDR3 is built from 16 residues. V lost 6 bases and J lost 4; bases outside the gene matches: 10. Germline V CDR1 and CDR2: SGHDT, YYEEEE.

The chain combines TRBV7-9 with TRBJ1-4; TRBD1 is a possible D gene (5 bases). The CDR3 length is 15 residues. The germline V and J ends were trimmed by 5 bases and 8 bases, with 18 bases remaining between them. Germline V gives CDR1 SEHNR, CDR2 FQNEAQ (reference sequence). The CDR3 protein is CASSLTGSGEEKLFF. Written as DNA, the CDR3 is TGTGCCAGCAGCCTTACAGGTTCCGGGGAAGAAAAACTGTTTTTT.

This CDR3 is CASSPAGTGYHEQYF. The CDR3 bases are TGTGCCAGCAGTCCTGCCGGGACAGGGTACCACGAGCAGTACTTC. The rearrangement links TRBV27 to TRBJ2-7, with TRBD1 identical over 9 bases. The CDR3 runs to 15 residues. Germline V gives CDR1 MNHEY, CDR2 SMNVEV (reference sequence). V lost 5 bases and J lost 5; bases outside the gene matches: 10.

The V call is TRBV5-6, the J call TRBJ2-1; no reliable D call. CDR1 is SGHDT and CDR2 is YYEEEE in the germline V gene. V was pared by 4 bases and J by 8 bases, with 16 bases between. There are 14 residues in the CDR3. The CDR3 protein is CASSLKGSLYEQFF. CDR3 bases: TGTGCCAGCAGCCTAAAGGGAAGCTTATATGAGCAGTTCTTC.

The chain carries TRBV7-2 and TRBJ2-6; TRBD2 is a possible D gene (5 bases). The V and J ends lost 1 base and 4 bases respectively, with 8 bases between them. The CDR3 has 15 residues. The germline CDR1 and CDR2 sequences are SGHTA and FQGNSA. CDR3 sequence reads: CASSLEGVGANVLTF. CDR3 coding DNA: TGTGCCAGCAGCTTAGAGGGAGTAGGGGCCAACGTCCTGACTTTC.

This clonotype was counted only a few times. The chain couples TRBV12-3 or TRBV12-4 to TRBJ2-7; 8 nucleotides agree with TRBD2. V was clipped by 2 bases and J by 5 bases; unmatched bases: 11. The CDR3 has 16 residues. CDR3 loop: CASSLSPREGRNEQYF. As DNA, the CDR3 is TGTGCCAGCAGTTTATCCCCTCGGGAGGGCCGGAACGAGCAGTACTTC.

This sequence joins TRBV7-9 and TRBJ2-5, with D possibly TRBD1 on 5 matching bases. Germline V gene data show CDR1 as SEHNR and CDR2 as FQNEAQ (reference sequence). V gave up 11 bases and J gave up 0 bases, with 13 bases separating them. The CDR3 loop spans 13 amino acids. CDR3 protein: CACRRQNQETQYF. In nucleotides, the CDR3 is TGTGCCTGCCGAAGACAGAACCAAGAGACCCAGTACTTC.

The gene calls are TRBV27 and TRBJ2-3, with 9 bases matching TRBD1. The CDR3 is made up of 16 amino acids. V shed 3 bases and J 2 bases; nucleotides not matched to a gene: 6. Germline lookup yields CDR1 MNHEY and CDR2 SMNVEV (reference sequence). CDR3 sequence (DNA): TGTGCCAGCAGTTTTGGGGGACAGGGTTTCACAGATACGCAGTATTTT. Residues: CASSFGGQGFTDTQYF.

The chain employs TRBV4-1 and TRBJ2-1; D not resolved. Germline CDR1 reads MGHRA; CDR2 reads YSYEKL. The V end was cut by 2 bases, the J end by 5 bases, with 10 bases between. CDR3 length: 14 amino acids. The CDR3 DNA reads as TGCGCCAGCAGCCAATCGGCACAGAACAATGAGCAGTTCTTC. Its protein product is CASSQSAQNNEQFF.

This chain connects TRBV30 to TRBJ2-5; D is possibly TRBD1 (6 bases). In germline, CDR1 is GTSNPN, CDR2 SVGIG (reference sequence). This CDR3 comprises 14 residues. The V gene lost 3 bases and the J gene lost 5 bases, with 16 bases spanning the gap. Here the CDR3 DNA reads TGTGCCTGGAGCCGGATTCAGGGGATTGAGACCCAGTACTTC. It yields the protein CAWSRIQGIETQYF.

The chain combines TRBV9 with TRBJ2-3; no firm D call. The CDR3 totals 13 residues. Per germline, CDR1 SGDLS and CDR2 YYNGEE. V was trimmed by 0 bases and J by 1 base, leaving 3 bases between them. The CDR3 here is CASSVAGTDTQYF. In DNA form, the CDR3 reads TGTGCCAGCAGCGTAGCCGGCACAGATACGCAGTATTTT. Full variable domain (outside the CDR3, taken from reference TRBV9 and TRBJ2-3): DSGVTQTPKHLITATGQRVTLRCSPRSGDLSVYWYQQSLDQGLQFLIQYYNGEERAKGNILERFSAQQFPDLHSELNLSSLELGDSALYFCASSVAGTDTQYFGPGTRLTVL.

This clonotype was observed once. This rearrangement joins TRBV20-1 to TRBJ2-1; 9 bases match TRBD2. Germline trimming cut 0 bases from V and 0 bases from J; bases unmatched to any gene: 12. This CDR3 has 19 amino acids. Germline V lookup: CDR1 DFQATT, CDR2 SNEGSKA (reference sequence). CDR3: CSARDGRLADLFSYNEQFF. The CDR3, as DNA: TGCAGTGCTAGAGATGGGAGACTAGCGGACCTGTTCTCCTACAATGAGCAGTTCTTC.

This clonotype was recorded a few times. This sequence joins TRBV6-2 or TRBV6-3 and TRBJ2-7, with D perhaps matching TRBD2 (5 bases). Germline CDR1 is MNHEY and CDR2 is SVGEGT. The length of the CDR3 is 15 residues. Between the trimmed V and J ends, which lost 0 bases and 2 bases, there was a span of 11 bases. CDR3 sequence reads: CASSYSRAAPYEQYF. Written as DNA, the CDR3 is TGTGCCAGCAGTTACTCGAGGGCAGCCCCCTACGAGCAGTACTTC.